A selection of T cell receptor beta chains follows, all from one sample in a study of beta chain features in type 1 diabetes. Profiling relied on immunoSEQ multiplex PCR, and the TCRdb table lists in-frame clones only, not all of them. Of nearly 250,000 clones detected, roughly an eighth appear once; the ten largest clones hold about 0.027%. Sequencing was performed on naive CD4+ T cells from blood. The receptors shown here come from a woman between 40 and 50 years old in good health. CDR3s leave out the opening cysteine and the closing phenylalanine or tryptophan.

cdr3_aa | j_call | v_call
ASSPRQGSSYEQY | NA | TRBV9
ASSLAASGGPQETQY | TRBJ2-5 | TRBV7-9
SASGTGISNEQF | TRBJ2-1 | TRBV29-1
ASSPPSGGYTGELF | TRBJ2-2 | TRBV18
ASGLRAGPASYNSPLH | TRBJ1-6 | TRBV12-5
ASSLFTGGQY | TRBJ2-4 | TRBV11-2
ASSFKMGQMNTEAF | TRBJ1-1 | TRBV5-6
ASSLEADISGANVLT | TRBJ2-6 | TRBV5-1
ASGAGTDPSPLH | TRBJ1-6 | TRBV5-1
ASSSAGTRGETQY | TRBJ2-5 | TRBV7-7